One T cell receptor beta chain is described in this entry. This entry is derived from a study of blood T cell repertoires in COVID-19. CDR3 size: 15 residues. J was trimmed by 6 bases and V by 3 bases; bases with no gene match: 8. Germline V gives CDR1 SGHDT, CDR2 YYEEEE. Sequenced by immunoSEQ multiplex PCR; TCRdb stores in-frame clones only, minus some. Here the sample spans about 200,000 clones, roughly nine tenths being singletons. Source material: peripheral blood. The receptor comes from a woman in her 70s with acute or convalescent COVID-19. This chain uses TRBV5-6 with TRBJ1-2; 10 bases fit TRBD1. CDR3 in amino acids: CASSYGTGAGDGYTF. CDR3 DNA: TGTGCCAGCAGCTACGGGACAGGGGCAGGGGATGGCTACACCTTC.